This record concerns one T cell receptor beta chain sequence. Germline V gene data show CDR1 as MNHEY and CDR2 as SVGAGI. The ends were cut back, 6 bases at V and 3 bases at J, with 8 bases in the middle. The CDR3 extends over 13 amino acids. The data originate from a study of blood T cell repertoires in COVID-19. Study background: The United States, Italy and Spain supplied acute and convalescent COVID-19 samples. The cDNA or gDNA used as material had been derived from T cells, B-cell-depleted T cells, or PBMCs.

In the original workflow: Estimation of nucleated cell counts relied on the amplification of reference gene primers. Libraries were prepared by immunoSEQ multiplex PCR; TCRdb keeps only in-frame clonotypes and omits some of them. Clone size and the V and J calls come from that table; the DNA yielded D and trimming. The table shows fewer than 85,000 clones, with 65% to 90% occurring only once. The V call is TRBV6-5, the J call TRBJ2-2; D is unclear. Source material: peripheral blood. This sequence originates from a woman in her fifties or sixties with acute or convalescent COVID-19. The CDR3 spells CASSPSYTGELFF. As DNA, the CDR3 is TGTGCCAGCAGCCCGTCTTACACCGGGGAGCTGTTTTTT.